The present TCR beta chain was sequenced within a study of cytomegalovirus exposure and HLA in healthy donors (dated by TCRdb to the late 2010s). Some background on the complete study: An earlier analysis of 587 of the donors reported 276 Gb of sequence data and some 110 million unique TCR beta sequences obtained from about 180 million T cells. All discovery cohort repertoires had been generated on a single sequencing platform. The T cell repertoires of 700 or so subjects were profiled by immunosequencing and related to cytomegalovirus serostatus. HLA typing covered class I and class II loci at four-digit resolution. In a later genetic analysis, genome-wide SNP genotypes for about three fifths of the roughly 670 donors were used, and that subset was treated as a discovery cohort. A separate validation cohort of roughly 130 different subjects was used in addition to the approximately 640-subject first cohort. The number of donors typed differed by locus, with roughly 629-640 for A, B, C, DRB1 and DQB1, around 500 for DQA1, over 600 for DPA1, and some 440 for DPB1. The later analysis used no new phenotypic data to find candidate immune exposures, relying instead on TCR beta sequences and their occurrence across donors. To predict cytomegalovirus infection status, the study combined high-throughput TCR immunosequencing, statistical association of individual TCRs with disease status, and machine learning. Donor age, sex, ethnicity and CMV serostatus were collected together with the repertoire data. Because of strong linkage in the cohort, roughly five DR-DQ haplotypes were treated as single units for association and clustering. The study was designed to test whether signatures of past pathogen exposure could be identified by cataloging public T cell receptors. Across 398 genotyped donors of the cohort, an average of about 240,000 unique TCR beta nucleotide sequences per donor were sequenced, and roughly 20% of those sequences were non-productive. An early release that covered about 600 HLA-typed donors contained around 330 gigabases of sequencing data and tens of millions of unique TCR sequences. A later analysis re-examined previously published TCR beta repertoires from more than 600 donors and added high-resolution HLA genotyping to investigate patterns of TCR occurrence. Among the roughly 400 genotyped donors, under 90% belonged to the genetic ancestry cluster associated with self-reported Caucasian donors. An earlier analysis of several hundred of the donors applied high-throughput TCR beta sequencing to assess whether each TCR beta V gene segment acted as functional or pseudogenic.

A distance of 9 bases separates the germline ends of V and J, which lose 2 bases and 1 base respectively. The CDR3 contains 14 residues, cysteine and phenylalanine counted. Solely the CDR3 DNA is kept, with 42 bases framed from the first base. CDR1 is given as SGHTA and CDR2 as FQGTGA, both from the germline V gene. Turning to this clone: Its antigen is currently not known. Base qualities are not at hand, and no much larger clone is one base apart.

The cohort was made up of approximately 670 healthy bone marrow donors. All cohort members were sampled while nominally healthy, although unrecorded immune exposures were likely present. The donor tested CMV seropositive and was one of the 289 seropositive cohort members. Every donor gave a peripheral blood sample, and the peripheral blood mononuclear cells from that sample were used for TCR beta sequencing. Genomic DNA was extracted from the blood cell samples with the Qiagen DNeasy Blood Extraction Kit. Results the study describes overall, beyond this receptor: In vitro tests confirmed that a few of the cytomegalovirus-associated TCR beta chains recognize cytomegalovirus antigens. Linkage disequilibrium might explain the correlated functional status among segregating V segments, but an unknown experimental factor could not be excluded. A cluster of highly shared sequence variants was judged likely to represent a technical artifact of the sequencing pipeline. A later analysis found that TCR association rates varied across HLA loci, with DRB1 alleles showing the most associated TCRs and HLA-C alleles the fewest. The earlier analysis of about 600 of the donors excluded over 15 rarely observed V segments, including chromosome 9 orphons, because counts were too low. The presence/absence analyses assumed that sequencing depth was roughly uniform across donors, and that assumption may not be true. The study gave a list of 150 to 200 TCR beta chains associated with cytomegalovirus. Some IMGT-functional V segments, including TRBV6-2 and TRBV6-3, could not be distinguished by the 87-base-pair reads and were therefore excluded. A later analysis found that HLA-associated TCR beta chains were more clonally expanded and had lower generation probabilities than equally common non-associated chains. This cohort had only TCR beta chains sequenced, and the lack of alpha or paired-chain data limited which features could be detected. V-gene and J-gene trimming of TCR beta chains was associated with a missense DCLRE1C variant in a later genetic analysis, and the association was replicated in an independent cohort. While some public TCRs were present in many individuals, most TCR sequences turned up only very rarely across donors. In an earlier analysis of about 600 of the donors, most TCR beta V segments appeared in productive rearrangements about 90% or about 30% of the time, broadly matching IMGT annotations. Several of the top co-occurrence clusters appeared to be linked to parvovirus B19, influenza, CMV and Epstein-Barr virus, according to a later analysis. A further reported finding was that TCR beta sequences accurately predicted the HLA-A and HLA-B alleles for most subjects in the first cohort. Because HLA typing was missing for some donors at each locus, association tests included only the typed subset. Cytomegalovirus status was reported to be diagnosed by the classifier with high specificity and sensitivity in both the original and validation cohorts. According to a later analysis, most CMV-associated TCR beta chains appeared to be HLA-restricted, and the HLA associations seemed to be driven largely by CMV exposure. In a later analysis, some 17,000 TCR beta sequences were associated with specific HLA alleles at a false discovery rate of 0.05. The only immune exposure information available for the cohort was CMV serostatus. Compared with the roughly 670-donor mean, donors in an Asian-associated ancestry cluster had fewer N-insertions in productive TCRs, according to a later genetic analysis. Strong co-occurrence of HLA alleles, especially DR and DQ, made assigning TCR associations to individual alleles difficult. It was suggested by the authors that the approach could potentially be generalized to other disease states and immunological phenotypes.

Libraries were made using the immunoSEQ multiplex PCR assay. The multiplex PCR relied on a mix of 60 forward primers for TCR Vbeta segments and 13 reverse primers for TCR Jbeta segments. The CDR3 region of rearranged TCR beta genes was amplified from genomic DNA with a multiplex PCR assay. The amplified TCR beta libraries were sequenced on the Illumina HiSeq System as 87-base-pair reads. The original pipeline was this. A later analysis counted about 80 million unique TCR beta chains across the 550 to 750 repertoires, and 9.5 million to 11 million of these chains were shared by at least two donors. To remove PCR and sequencing errors, raw reads were error-corrected and collapsed into unique sequences using a nearest-neighbor algorithm that merged closely related sequences. To assign V, D and J gene segments, CDR3 sequences were aligned to IMGT reference sequences. Each retained sequence needed at least a six-nucleotide match to both a V gene segment and a J gene segment. Rearrangements were called productive when the CDR3 lacked stop codons and stayed in frame with V and J; all others were non-productive. CDR3 was defined by IMGT convention, running from the second conserved V-encoded cysteine to the conserved J-encoded phenylalanine. The earlier analysis of about 500 of the donors excluded sequences that lacked an unambiguous match to a single V gene segment. An earlier analysis of some 610 of the donors called V segments functional above 56.7% productive rearrangements and segregating when the between-donor standard deviation exceeded 5%. A statistical classification framework was built to diagnose cytomegalovirus status from the catalog of TCR beta chain sequences. V and J gene assignment, in a later analysis, came from comparing TCR nucleotide sequences with IMGT/GENE-DB human TR gene sequences. Using the TCRdist pipeline, a later analysis assigned CDR3 sequences along with most-parsimonious VDJ recombination scenarios. A later analysis defined each TCR beta chain by its CDR3 amino acid sequence plus V-gene family, and excluded reads lacking a unique V-gene family. As a way to deal with suspected cross-contamination and a sequencing artifact, a later analysis dropped roughly 620 nucleotide sequences that were highly shared and had low generation probability. In a later analysis, a clonal expansion index for each public chain was calculated from normalized within-repertoire ranks of inferred template counts. In a later analysis, generation probabilities were computed using a VDJ recombination model fitted to out-of-frame rearrangements, and the results were checked against IGoR. In a later analysis, hypergeometric tests were used to score TCR-TCR, TCR-HLA and TCR-CMV co-occurrence, with a repertoire-size bias correction applied to TCR pairs. False discovery rates were estimated in a later analysis by permuting HLA or CMV assignments 20 times. In a later analysis, co-occurring TCRs were grouped with DBSCAN, and TCRdist sequence similarity was added when clustering was performed within HLA-allele-positive subsets. Co-occurrence clustering excluded repertoires with fewer than 30,000 or more than 120,000 public chains, plus five with anomalous nucleotide sharing. This immuneACCESS table, as held by TCRdb, lists in-frame sequences with V and J called but not all clones. Of the missing ones, under half trace to an unresolved V gene in checked studies; the others have no known cause. The V and J calls and clone size were taken over from that table, and D and trimming were inferred from the DNA. The sample records more than 90,000 clones, roughly 80% of which are singletons. About 6.6% of the sample is in the top ten clones.

The sequencing sample was made of PBMCs. The chain employs TRBV7-3 and TRBJ2-7; matching of 6 bases hints at TRBD2 as the D gene. The receptor's source is a man between 35 and 55 years old in good health and CMV-seropositive. The CDR3 in this case is CASSLPGVSYEQYF. The bases are TGTGCCAGCAGCTTACCGGGGGTTTCCTACGAGCAGTACTTC. Reference TRBV7-3 and TRBJ2-7 genes cover what lies past the CDR3, so the full variable domain is GAGVSQTPSNKVTEKGKYVELRCDPISGHTALYWYRQSLGQGPEFLIYFQGTGAADDSGLPNDRFFAVRPEGSVSTLKIQRTERGDSAVYLCASSLPGVSYEQYFGPGTRLTVT.